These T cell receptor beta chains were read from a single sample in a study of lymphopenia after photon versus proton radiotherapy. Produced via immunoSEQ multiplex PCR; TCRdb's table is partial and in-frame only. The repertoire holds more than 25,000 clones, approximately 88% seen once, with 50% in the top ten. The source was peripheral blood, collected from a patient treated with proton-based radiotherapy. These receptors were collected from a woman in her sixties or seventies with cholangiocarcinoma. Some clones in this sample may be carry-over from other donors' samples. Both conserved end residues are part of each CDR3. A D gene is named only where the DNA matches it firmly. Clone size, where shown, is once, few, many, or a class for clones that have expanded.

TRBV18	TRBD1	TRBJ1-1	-	CASSPWARQGNTEAFF	TGTGCCAGCTCACCATGGGCGAGACAGGGGAACACTGAAGCTTTCTTT
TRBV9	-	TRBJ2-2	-	CASSAGVTGELFF	TGTGCCAGCAGCGCCGGGGTGACCGGGGAGCTGTTTTTT
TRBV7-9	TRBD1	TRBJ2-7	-	CASSPRDREAYEQYF	TGTGCCAGCAGCCCAAGGGACAGGGAGGCCTACGAGCAGTACTTC
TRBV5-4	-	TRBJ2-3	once	CASSFGGNTHTDTQYF	TGTGCCAGCAGCTTTGGGGGTAACACACACACAGATACGCAGTATTTT
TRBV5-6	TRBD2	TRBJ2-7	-	CASSLRLGGRTYEQYF	TGTGCCAGCAGCTTAAGGTTGGGCGGGAGAACCTACGAGCAGTACTTC
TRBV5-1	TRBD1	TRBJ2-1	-	CASSVGDSPFYNEQFF	TGCGCCAGCAGCGTCGGGGACAGTCCTTTTTACAATGAGCAGTTCTTC
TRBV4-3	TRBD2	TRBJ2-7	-	CASSQRLGLDGSYEQYF	TGCGCCAGCAGCCAAAGGCTGGGACTAGATGGCTCCTACGAGCAGTACTTC
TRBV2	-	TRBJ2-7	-	CASSEWTDTYEQYF	TGTGCCAGCAGTGAATGGACGGATACCTACGAGCAGTACTTC
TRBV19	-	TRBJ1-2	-	CASTIPTEDYGYTF	TGTGCCAGTACAATTCCGACAGAAGACTATGGCTACACCTTC
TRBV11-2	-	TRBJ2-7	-	CASSHPNWGVEQYF	TGTGCCAGCAGCCATCCGAATTGGGGGGTCGAGCAGTACTTC
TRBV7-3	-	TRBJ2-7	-	CASSLSEWGEQYF	TGTGCCAGCAGCTTAAGTGAGTGGGGCGAGCAGTACTTC
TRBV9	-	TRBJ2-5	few	CASSSTSQETQYF	TGTGCCAGCAGCTCGACTAGTCAAGAGACCCAGTACTTC
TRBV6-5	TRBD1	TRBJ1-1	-	CASSLGQGSAAFF	TGTGCCAGCAGTTTGGGACAGGGCTCGGCAGCTTTCTTT
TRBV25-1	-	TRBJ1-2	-	CASEGTGRRFGYTF	TGTGCCAGCGAAGGAACAGGGAGAAGGTTTGGCTACACCTTC
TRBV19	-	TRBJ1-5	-	CASSIEGLQPQHF	TGTGCCAGTAGTATAGAAGGGCTCCAGCCCCAGCATTTT
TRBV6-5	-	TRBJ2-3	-	CASRAARGDTQYF	TGTGCCAGCAGGGCCGCCCGGGGTGATACGCAGTATTTT
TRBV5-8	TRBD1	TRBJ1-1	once	CASSFYGTANTEAFF	TGTGCCAGCAGCTTTTATGGGACAGCCAACACTGAAGCTTTCTTT
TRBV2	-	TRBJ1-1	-	CASRYTEAFF	TGTGCCAGCCGTTACACTGAAGCTTTCTTT
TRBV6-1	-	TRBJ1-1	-	CASSETAWGGPYTEAFF	TGTGCCAGCAGTGAGACAGCCTGGGGGGGGCCTTACACTGAAGCTTTCTTT
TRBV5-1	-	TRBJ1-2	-	CASSLAGVTNYGYTF	TGCGCCAGCAGCTTGGCCGGCGTGACTAACTATGGCTACACCTTC
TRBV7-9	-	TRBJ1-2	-	CASSIPRIALTGYGYTF	TGTGCCAGCAGCATACCCCGGATAGCGTTAACAGGATATGGCTACACCTTC
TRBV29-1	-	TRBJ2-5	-	CSVAPLTASLETQYF	TGCAGCGTGGCCCCCCTGACAGCATCTCTAGAGACCCAGTACTTC
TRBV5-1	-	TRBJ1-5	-	CASSLGGTSNQPQHF	TGCGCCAGCAGCTTAGGAGGGACAAGCAATCAGCCCCAGCATTTT
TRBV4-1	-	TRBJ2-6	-	CASSPGTRLSGANVLTF	TGCGCCAGCAGCCCCGGGACCCGTTTATCTGGGGCCAACGTCCTGACTTTC
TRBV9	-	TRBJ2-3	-	CASSVGAAADTQYF	TGTGCCAGCAGCGTAGGGGCAGCAGCAGATACGCAGTATTTT
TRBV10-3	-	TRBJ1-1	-	CAISEQGWSTEAFF	TGTGCCATCAGTGAGCAAGGGTGGAGCACTGAAGCTTTCTTT
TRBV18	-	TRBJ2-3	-	CASSPPWMGADTQYF	TGTGCCAGCTCACCACCGTGGATGGGCGCAGATACGCAGTATTTT
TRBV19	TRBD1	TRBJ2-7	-	CASRGTGGYEQYF	TGTGCCAGTAGGGGGACAGGGGGCTACGAGCAGTACTTC